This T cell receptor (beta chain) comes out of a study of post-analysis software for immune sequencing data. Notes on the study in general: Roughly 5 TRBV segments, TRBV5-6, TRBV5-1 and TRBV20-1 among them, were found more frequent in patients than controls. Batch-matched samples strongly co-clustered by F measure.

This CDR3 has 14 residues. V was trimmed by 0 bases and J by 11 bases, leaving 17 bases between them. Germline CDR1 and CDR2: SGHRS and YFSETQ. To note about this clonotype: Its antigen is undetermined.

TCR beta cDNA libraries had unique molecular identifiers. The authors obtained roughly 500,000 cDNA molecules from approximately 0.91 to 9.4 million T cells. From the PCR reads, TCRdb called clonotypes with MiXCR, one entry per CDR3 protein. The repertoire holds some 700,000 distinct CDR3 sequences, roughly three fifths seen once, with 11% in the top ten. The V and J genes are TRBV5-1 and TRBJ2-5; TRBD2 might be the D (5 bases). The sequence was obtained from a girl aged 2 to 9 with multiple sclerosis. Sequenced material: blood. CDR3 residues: CASSLARGSGEQYF. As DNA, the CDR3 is TGCGCCAGCAGCTTGGCACGGGGATCAGGAGAGCAGTACTTC.